This TCR beta chain was sequenced in a study of shared clonotypes between healthy human individuals. CDR3 length equals 15 residues. Looked up from germline, CDR1 is MGHRA and CDR2 is YSYEKL. Trimming removed 0 bases from V and 10 bases from J, with 13 bases in between. Bulk PBMC genomic DNA spanned ten immunoSEQ deep plates. TCRdb's copy holds only in-frame clones and misses some; the assay was immunoSEQ multiplex PCR. The data contain some 500,000 clones, 75% to 80% of them seen just once; the ten biggest clones take up 12%. This TCR was recovered from a woman aged 40 to 49 in good health. Some clones in this sample may be carry-over from other donors' samples. The sequenced material came from PBMCs. V usage is TRBV4-1 and J usage is TRBJ1-6, with TRBD1 as a possible D gene (6 bases). In DNA form, the CDR3 reads TGCGCCAGCAGCCAAGAGGCCAGGGGCGAGTCACCCCTCCACTTT. This sequence encodes CASSQEARGESPLHF.